These 24 T cell receptor beta chains originate from one sample sequenced in a study of Ad26.COV2.S vaccination and SARS-CoV-2 variants. Indicated treatment: about 20 received Ad26.COV2.S at low or high dose, single or two shots; five or six received placebo; per-sample allocation not given. Sampling happened 63 days after the first vaccine or placebo injection. The protocol was immunoSEQ multiplex PCR, while the TCRdb copy is restricted to in-frame clones and leaves out a portion. The sample consists of 300,000 to 400,000 clones, around 87% of them appearing once. The starting material was peripheral blood, obtained in a trial of Ad26.COV2.S vaccine versus placebo. The receptors stem from a person aged 18-60 years who received the Ad26.COV2.S COVID-19 vaccine or a placebo.

The J gene is TRBJ2-7, the V gene TRBV6-5; 7 bases map to TRBD1. This CDR3 comprises 14 residues. The V and J ends lost 7 bases and 11 bases, in that order; junction bases with no gene match: 17. Germline V gene sequence: CDR1 MNHEY, CDR2 SVGAGI. CDR3 nucleotides: TGTGCCAGCACGACGTCCGGGACAGCGCCGATTAAGTACTTC. Protein: CASTTSGTAPIKYF.

In this sample, this clone turned up a few times. The chain employs TRBV30 and TRBJ1-6; possibly TRBD1 for D (6 bases). The germline V gene has CDR1 GTSNPN and CDR2 SVGIG (reference sequence). The ends were cut back, 0 bases at V and 10 bases at J, with 13 bases in the middle. The CDR3 is 14 amino acids. DNA of the CDR3: TGTGCCTGGAGTGTGGTGCAGGGACAATCACCCCTCCACTTT. Translation gives CAWSVVQGQSPLHF.

The chain joins TRBV5-1 to TRBJ2-2; D is ambiguous. The germline V and J ends were trimmed by 4 bases and 6 bases, with 13 bases remaining between them. This CDR3 is 14 amino acids long. Germline assignment: CDR1 SGHRS and CDR2 YFSETQ. DNA for the CDR3: TGCGCCAGCAGCCAAAATTCCAGGCCCGGGGAGCTGTTTTTT. Protein: CASSQNSRPGELFF.

This clone came up once. The J gene is TRBJ1-2, the V gene TRBV9; D not certain. CDR3 length: 15 amino acids. Per the germline V gene, CDR1 is SGDLS and CDR2 is YYNGEE. Trimming removed 4 bases from V and 2 bases from J, with 15 bases in between. The CDR3 nucleotides read TGTGCCAGCAGCCCTACCGGACGGTCGAACTATGGCTACACCTTC. As protein: CASSPTGRSNYGYTF.

J is TRBJ2-7 and V is TRBV27; 9 bases are shared with TRBD1. Trimming at V came to 5 bases and at J to 5 bases, leaving 10 bases not matched to a gene. The CDR3 is 15 amino acids. CDR1 and CDR2 (germline): MNHEY, SMNVEV (reference sequence). CDR3 sequence reads: CASSPPDRGGDEQYF. CDR3 sequence (DNA): TGTGCCAGCAGTCCGCCCGACAGGGGGGGGGACGAGCAGTACTTC.

This clone has more than one count but fewer than ten. The rearrangement links TRBV5-4 to TRBJ2-7; D might be TRBD2 (5 bases). The CDR3 is made up of 13 amino acids. The germline gives CDR1 SGHNT, CDR2 YYREEE (reference sequence). Trimming left V 0 bases short and J 5 bases short, with 9 bases between. CDR3 in amino acids: CASSLARGDEQYF. CDR3 DNA sequence: TGTGCCAGCAGCTTGGCCCGGGGAGACGAGCAGTACTTC.

This clone was seen a handful of times. The chain links TRBV19 to TRBJ1-4, with no clear D. Per the germline V gene, CDR1 is LNHDA and CDR2 is SQIVND (reference sequence). The CDR3 consists of 12 residues. V was cut by 3 bases and J by 7 bases, with 6 bases left in between. In DNA form, the CDR3 reads TGTGCCAGTAGTATGGAAGGTGAAAAACTGTTTTTT. Protein product: CASSMEGEKLFF.

The J gene is TRBJ2-7, the V gene TRBV4-3, with 10 positions matching TRBD1. The CDR3 extends over 15 amino acids. Germline lookup yields CDR1 LGHNA and CDR2 YSLEER. Losses at the gene ends were 0 bases for V and 3 bases for J; bases not matched to a gene: 2. CDR3 sequence (DNA): TGCGCCAGCAGCCAAGACTGGACAGGGGGCTACGAGCAGTACTTC. Translated, it gives CASSQDWTGGYEQYF.

J is TRBJ1-3 and V is TRBV6-5; 8 nucleotides line up with TRBD1. The CDR3 spans 15 residues. From germline, CDR1 is MNHEY and CDR2 SVGAGI. The trim removed 10 bases at V and 2 bases at J, leaving 10 bases unmatched. CDR3 sequence (DNA): TGTGCCACCTCATCACAGGGGGAGGCTGGAAACACCATATATTTT. This translates into CATSSQGEAGNTIYF.

The gene calls are TRBV6-5 and TRBJ1-2, with D unclear. Trimming removed 5 bases from V and 11 bases from J, with 21 bases in between. Per the germline V gene, CDR1 is MNHEY and CDR2 is SVGAGI. There are 14 residues in the CDR3. DNA for the CDR3: TGTGCCAGCAGTCGACGACGGACCGAAAAAGGGTACACCTTC. Its protein product is CASSRRRTEKGYTF.

There are a few counts of this clone. Here the CDR3 reads CASSIGTYEQYF. DNA of the CDR3: TGCGCCAGCAGCATAGGGACGTACGAGCAGTACTTC. This sequence joins TRBV5-1 and TRBJ2-7; perhaps D is TRBD1 or TRBD2 (5 bases each). Germline V gene lookup returns CDR1 SGHRS and CDR2 YFSETQ. The V end lost 4 bases, the J end lost 4 bases, and 9 bases lay between the germline ends. The length of the CDR3 is 12 residues.

This clone appeared once. The chain combines TRBV20-1 with TRBJ1-1; tentatively, D is TRBD1 (5 bases). The CDR3 has 11 amino acids. V was trimmed by 4 bases and J by 5 bases, leaving 8 bases between them. CDR1 is DFQATT and CDR2 is SNEGSKA in the germline V gene (reference sequence). The CDR3 sequence: CSAKQATEAFF. The CDR3 region has the DNA TGCAGTGCTAAACAGGCAACTGAAGCTTTCTTT.

This sequence joins TRBV20-1 and TRBJ1-3; 7 bases map to TRBD1. V was clipped by 3 bases and J by 6 bases; unmatched bases: 5. The CDR3 is 13 residues long. Germline loops: CDR1 DFQATT, CDR2 SNEGSKA (reference sequence). CDR3 residues: CSASRQGENTIYF. Written as DNA, the CDR3 is TGCAGTGCTAGTCGGCAGGGGGAAAACACCATATATTTT.

CDR3 protein: CASSRAGTSGGANGELFF. In nucleotides, the CDR3 is TGTGCCAGCAGCCGAGCCGGGACTAGCGGGGGGGCTAACGGGGAGCTGTTTTTT. The chain links TRBV11-2 to TRBJ2-2, with 16 bases matching TRBD2. Germline-derived CDR1 and CDR2 are SGHAT and FQNNGV. The CDR3 covers 18 residues. V shed 5 bases, J shed 7 bases, and the junction held 10 bases outside the gene matches.

The V call is TRBV14, the J call TRBJ2-7; D unclear. CDR1 and CDR2 from the germline V gene are SGHDN and FVKESK. CDR3 size: 13 residues. Trimming removed 4 bases from V and 2 bases from J, with 9 bases in between. CDR3 residues: CASSPLGTYEQYF. The CDR3 DNA is TGTGCCAGCAGCCCCCTCGGCACCTACGAGCAGTACTTC.

The J gene is TRBJ2-7, the V gene TRBV5-1; D may be TRBD1 or TRBD2 (5 bases each). The CDR3 contains 12 residues. Trimming cost V 9 bases and J 3 bases, with 13 bases left between them. The germline V gene encodes CDR1 SGHRS and CDR2 YFSETQ. This chain's CDR3 is CATGRDRYEQYF. CDR3 bases: TGCGCCACAGGCAGGGACCGCTACGAGCAGTACTTC.

This clone is a singleton in its sample. The chain has TRBV6-1 and TRBJ1-2; no firm D call. CDR1 and CDR2 (germline): MNHNS, SASEGT. This CDR3 has 13 residues. V dropped 0 bases and J dropped 4 bases, with 6 bases sitting between them. The CDR3, as DNA: TGTGCCAGCAGTGAAGCGGGCACCTATGGCTACACCTTC. It yields the protein CASSEAGTYGYTF.

V usage is TRBV7-9 and J usage is TRBJ1-1; 8 positions match TRBD1. CDR1 is SEHNR and CDR2 is FQNEAQ in the germline V gene (reference sequence). V was clipped by 4 bases and J by 0 bases; unmatched bases: 4. CDR3 size: 15 residues. The CDR3 bases are TGTGCCAGCAGCTATGGACAGGGTTTGAACACTGAAGCTTTCTTT. It translates to CASSYGQGLNTEAFF.

The V gene is TRBV9, the J gene TRBJ1-1, with 7 bases lining up with TRBD1. CDR3 length equals 14 residues. Germline CDR1 and CDR2: SGDLS and YYNGEE. J gave up 5 bases and V 3 bases, and 7 bases lay outside the gene matches. For the CDR3, the DNA is TGTGCCAGCAGCGAGGGGGGACAGTATACTGAAGCTTTCTTT. This sequence encodes CASSEGGQYTEAFF. Full variable domain (remainder filled in from reference TRBV9 and TRBJ1-1): DSGVTQTPKHLITATGQRVTLRCSPRSGDLSVYWYQQSLDQGLQFLIQYYNGEERAKGNILERFSAQQFPDLHSELNLSSLELGDSALYFCASSEGGQYTEAFFGQGTRLTVV.

This clone has more than one count but fewer than ten. The rearrangement joins TRBV4-3 to TRBJ2-7, with 15 bases identical to TRBD2. V gave up 3 bases and J gave up 4 bases; unmatched junction bases: 4. The CDR3 consists of 16 residues. CDR1 is LGHNA and CDR2 is YSLEER in the germline V gene. The CDR3 sequence is CASSQGLAGGMYEQYF. The CDR3 coding sequence is TGCGCCAGCAGCCAGGGACTAGCGGGGGGAATGTACGAGCAGTACTTC.

The gene calls are TRBV30 and TRBJ1-4; D not certain. CDR3 length equals 13 residues. V lost 4 bases and J lost 7, with 13 bases in between. Germline V gene lookup returns CDR1 GTSNPN and CDR2 SVGIG (reference sequence). In DNA, the CDR3 is TGTGCCTGGAATGGGCAGATAGGTGAAAAACTGTTTTTT. As protein: CAWNGQIGEKLFF.

V is TRBV9 and J is TRBJ1-2; 8 positions agree with TRBD1. This CDR3 is 17 amino acids long. The V gene end was trimmed by 0 bases and the J gene end by 3 bases; junction bases not matched to a gene: 10. The germline V gene encodes CDR1 SGDLS and CDR2 YYNGEE. DNA for the CDR3: TGTGCCAGCAGCGTAGCCGTCGGGACAGGAAACTACTATGGCTACACCTTC. It encodes CASSVAVGTGNYYGYTF.

The CDR3 is CASSYRSADPFF. For the CDR3, the DNA is TGTGCCAGCAGTTACCGTAGCGCGGATCCGTTCTTC. V and J are TRBV6-6 and TRBJ2-1; D perhaps matches TRBD2 (5 bases). CDR1 is MNHNY, CDR2 SVGAGI, per germline (reference sequence). The V end lost 2 bases, the J end lost 15 bases, and 14 bases lay between the germline ends. The CDR3 is 12 residues long.

The rearrangement joins TRBV12-3 or TRBV12-4 to TRBJ2-3; D remains unclear. The CDR3 covers 12 residues. Trimming stripped 3 bases from V and 4 bases from J, with 5 bases between. In DNA form, the CDR3 reads TGTGCCAGCAGTTTGGTCCCAGATACGCAGTATTTT. Translating it yields CASSLVPDTQYF.